The 20 T cell receptor beta chains presented below share a single source sample, sequenced in a study of T cells in Graves' hyperthyroidism and ophthalmopathy. TCR beta CDR3 regions were amplified from RNA. First-round RT-PCR targeting the TCR CDR3 was performed with the HTBI primer set. Using its own MiXCR run on the multiplex PCR reads, TCRdb lists one record per CDR3 protein. The sample lists 660,000 or so distinct CDR3 sequences; around 21% were seen once. Sequenced material: blood. The receptors stem from a man aged 25-45 years with Graves' ophthalmopathy.

A few counts support this clonotype. The genes are TRBV19 and TRBJ2-1; 13 bases align to TRBD2. Germline CDR1 and CDR2: LNHDA and SQIVND (reference sequence). The CDR3 length is 19 residues. V trimming: 6 bases; J trimming: 1 base; junction bases outside the gene matches: 12. CDR3 nucleotide sequence: TGTGCCAGTAGGCCCTCGAGGACTAGCGGGAGTAGGTCCTACAATGAGCAGTTCTTC. Translating it yields CASRPSRTSGSRSYNEQFF.

In this sample, this clonotype turned up a few times. V and J are TRBV10-2 and TRBJ2-3, with 9 bases fitting TRBD1. The CDR3 totals 14 residues. V lost 10 bases to trimming and J lost 2 bases; unmatched junction nucleotides: 7. CDR1 and CDR2 from the germline V gene are WSHSY and SAAADI. This CDR3 is CAIDRGGPTDTQYF. The CDR3 DNA follows: TGCGCCATCGACAGGGGGGGGCCCACAGATACGCAGTATTTT.

The chain recombines TRBV19 with TRBJ1-2; tentatively, D is TRBD1 (5 bases). This CDR3 is 15 amino acids long. V was pared by 5 bases and J by 0 bases, with 13 bases between. Germline V lookup: CDR1 LNHDA, CDR2 SQIVND (reference sequence). This CDR3 is CASSDGWGSNYGYTF. Here the CDR3 DNA reads TGTGCCAGTAGTGACGGATGGGGCTCTAACTATGGCTACACCTTC.

For this clonotype: Germline and junction disagree at one end, which may indicate a read error. This rearrangement joins TRBV5-4 to TRBJ2-4, with D possibly being TRBD2 (5 bases). CDR1 SGHNT and CDR2 YYREEE come from the germline V gene (reference sequence). This CDR3 spans 15 amino acids. The CDR3 nucleotides are TGTGCCAGCAGCTTGGCCGGGGTAGCCAAAACCATTCAGTACTTC. Translated: CASSLAGVAKTIQYF.

This clonotype was picked up many times. V and J are TRBV20-1 and TRBJ2-1; 10 bases align to TRBD2. V was pared by 5 bases and J by 6 bases, with 10 bases of the junction left unmatched. Looked up from germline, CDR1 is DFQATT and CDR2 is SNEGSKA (reference sequence). The CDR3 consists of 15 residues. The chain's CDR3 is CSAQGGLAGVNEQFF. The CDR3 region has the DNA TGCAGTGCTCAAGGCGGGCTAGCGGGAGTCAATGAGCAGTTCTTC.

The chain joins TRBV20-1 to TRBJ2-1; TRBD2 is a possible D gene (6 bases). Trimming took 0 bases from V and 4 from J, leaving 22 bases between them. The CDR3 loop spans 18 amino acids. Per germline, CDR1 DFQATT and CDR2 SNEGSKA (reference sequence). The CDR3 protein is CSARDGGNPKNGYNEQFF. The CDR3 region has the DNA TGCAGTGCTAGAGATGGGGGGAACCCGAAAAATGGTTACAATGAGCAGTTCTTC.

This clonotype was seen many times. The chain combines TRBV6-1 with TRBJ2-7, with 12 bases lining up with TRBD2. The CDR3 consists of 14 residues. The germline V gene encodes CDR1 MNHNS and CDR2 SASEGT. V was pared by 6 bases and J by 3 bases, with 3 bases of the junction left unmatched. This CDR3 reads CASRPTSGSYEQYF. The CDR3 DNA follows: TGTGCCAGCAGACCGACTAGCGGGAGCTACGAGCAGTACTTC.

Concerning this clonotype itself: Its ends do not fully match the called genes, so a read error is possible. V gene TRBV5-1 combines with J gene TRBJ2-1; D tentatively fits TRBD1 or TRBD2 (6 bases each). There are 16 residues in the CDR3. Looked up from germline, CDR1 is SGHRS and CDR2 is YFSETQ. The CDR3 DNA reads TGCGCCAGCAGCTTGGACGGGGGCCCCTCCTACAATGAGCGGTTCTTC. Translating it yields CASSLDGGPSYNERFF.

This clonotype was counted a few times. The junction departs from the called germline gene at one end, perhaps through a read error. The rearrangement uses TRBV15 and TRBJ2-2; possible D gene TRBD2, 6 bases. The germline CDR1 and CDR2 sequences are LNHNV and YYDKDF (reference sequence). This CDR3 contains 15 residues. The CDR3 nucleotides read TGTGCCACCAGTAGAGAGGGGACTCGGGGCGGGGAGCTGTTTTTT. Its protein is CATSREGTRGGELFF. Supplemented by reference TRBV15 and TRBJ2-2, the full variable domain reads DAMVIQNPRYQVTQFGKPVTLSCSQTLNHNVMYWYQQKSSQAPKLLFHYYDKDFNNEADTPDNFQSRRPNTSFCFLDIRSPGLGDTAMYLCATSREGTRGGELFFGEGSRLTVL.

Note on this clonotype: At one of its ends the junction is not consistent with the germline gene, which may arise from a read error. This rearrangement joins TRBV14 to TRBJ1-1, with D unresolved. Germline assignment: CDR1 SGHDN and CDR2 FVKESK. This CDR3 contains 14 residues. The CDR3 region has the DNA TGCGCCAGCAGCCAAGACGGGTTGATCACTGAAGCTTTCTTT. It translates to CASSQDGLITEAFF.

This clonotype was recorded a few times. The chain uses TRBV19 and TRBJ1-5, with unresolved D. Germline loops: CDR1 LNHDA, CDR2 SQIVND (reference sequence). V gave up 0 bases and J gave up 1 base, with 4 bases separating them. There are 14 residues in the CDR3. The CDR3 nucleotides read TGTGCCAGTAGTATAGATGGAAGCAATCAGCCCCAGCATTTT. It translates to CASSIDGSNQPQHF.

The CDR3 sequence: CATSRVGGVEHQHF. In nucleotides, the CDR3 is TGTGCCACCAGCAGAGTGGGGGGGGTGGAGCACCAGCATTTT. The chain has TRBV15 and TRBJ1-5, with a tentative D call TRBD1 (5 bases). CDR1 and CDR2 (germline): LNHNV, YYDKDF (reference sequence). V was pared by 1 base and J by 12 bases, with 16 bases between. This CDR3 spans 14 amino acids.

V is TRBV9 and J is TRBJ2-7; perhaps D is TRBD1 or TRBD2 (5 bases each). V lost 7 bases and J 5 bases, leaving 25 bases between the germline ends. Germline V gene sequence: CDR1 SGDLS, CDR2 YYNGEE. This CDR3 region has 16 residues. The CDR3, as DNA: TGTGCCAGCTCCCAAGGGACCACCCTAGTTCCGAACGAGCAGTACTTC. Translating gives CASSQGTTLVPNEQYF.

This clonotype was counted between two and nine times. V and J are TRBV5-1 and TRBJ2-7, with D perhaps TRBD2 (6 bases). CDR1 SGHRS and CDR2 YFSETQ come from the germline V gene. The CDR3 extends over 13 amino acids. Between the trimmed V and J ends, which lost 4 bases and 2 bases, there was a span of 10 bases. CDR3 DNA sequence: TGCGCCAGCAGCGTGCGGGGAACCTACGAGCAGTACTTC. Translated: CASSVRGTYEQYF.

This chain connects TRBV19 to TRBJ2-5, with TRBD2 matching 12 bases. Germline V gene sequence: CDR1 LNHDA, CDR2 SQIVND (reference sequence). Germline trimming cut 7 bases from V and 4 bases from J; bases unmatched to any gene: 13. CDR3 length: 17 residues. The CDR3 region is CASKASSGRARRETQYF. The CDR3 DNA reads TGTGCCAGTAAAGCCTCTAGCGGGAGGGCCCGTCGAGAGACCCAGTACTTC.

The CDR3 spells CASSFAAGVSGELFF. In nucleotides, the CDR3 is TGTGCCAGCAGCTTTGCGGCGGGAGTCAGCGGGGAGCTGTTTTTT. V and J are TRBV7-9 and TRBJ2-2; 7 bases fit TRBD2. The CDR3 has 15 residues. The V segment lost 3 bases and the J segment 7 bases; nucleotides outside the gene matches: 8. The germline CDR1 and CDR2 sequences are SEHNR and FQNEAQ (reference sequence). Looking up the rest from reference TRBV7-9 and TRBJ2-2 gives the full variable domain: DTGVSQNPRHKITKRGQNVTFRCDPISEHNRLYWYRQTLGQGPEFLTYFQNEAQLEKSRLLSDRFSAERPKGSFSTLEIQRTEQGDSAMYLCASSFAAGVSGELFFGEGSRLTVL.

This clonotype came up many times. The chain joins TRBV5-1 to TRBJ2-1, with 9 bases identical to TRBD2. CDR3 size: 15 residues. The germline gives CDR1 SGHRS, CDR2 YFSETQ. Unmatched junction bases numbered 7, after V lost 4 bases and J lost 5 bases. The CDR3 nucleotides read TGCGCCAGCAGCCTAGGGACTAGCCCTAACAATGAGCAGTTCTTC. Amino acids: CASSLGTSPNNEQFF.

This clonotype was detected a few times. This chain joins TRBV12-5 and TRBJ1-2, with D tentatively TRBD1 (6 bases). The CDR3 is 13 amino acids. Trimming left V 4 bases short and J 3 bases short, with 9 bases between. Germline lookup yields CDR1 LGHNT and CDR2 FRNRAP. The CDR3 here is CASGSDRHYGYTF. The CDR3 DNA reads as TGTGCTAGTGGTTCAGACAGGCACTATGGCTACACCTTC.

This clonotype was detected many times. The V gene is TRBV5-1, the J gene TRBJ2-7, with TRBD2 identical over 10 bases. The J segment lost 5 bases and the V segment lost 4 bases, leaving 9 bases of the junction unmatched. The CDR3 spans 15 residues. Germline V gene sequence: CDR1 SGHRS, CDR2 YFSETQ. CDR3 nucleotides: TGCGCCAGCAGCCCACTAGCGGGAAGTACCCACGAGCAGTACTTC. Its protein product is CASSPLAGSTHEQYF.

The sample holds many counts of this clonotype. The chain employs TRBV30 and TRBJ1-3; unclear D gene. The CDR3 length is 13 residues. Germline loops: CDR1 GTSNPN, CDR2 SVGIG (reference sequence). With 3 bases removed from V and 4 bases from J, the gap between germline ends came to 10 bases. The CDR3 reads CAWSAAPGNTIYF. In DNA, the CDR3 is TGTGCCTGGAGCGCCGCTCCCGGAAACACCATATATTTT.